The next 18 T cell receptor beta chains were all read from a single sample in a study of T cells after yellow fever vaccination. TCRdb redid the calling of the 5' RACE reads with MiXCR, one entry per CDR3 protein. This table holds 200,000 to 300,000 distinct CDR3 sequences, more than 3.5% found once. The starting material was PBMCs, obtained 15 days after the yellow fever booster vaccination. Every receptor here comes from a young man who received the YFV17D yellow fever vaccine.

In its sample, this clonotype was seen many times. The chain employs TRBV18 and TRBJ2-5; TRBD1 or TRBD2 may be the D gene (5 bases each). This CDR3 spans 13 amino acids. From germline, CDR1 is KGHSH and CDR2 LQKENI. Between the trimmed V and J ends, which lost 7 bases and 5 bases, there was a span of 14 bases. The CDR3 DNA is TGTGCCAGCTGGGACGCCGGTGTGGAGACCCAGTACTTC. Translated, it gives CASWDAGVETQYF.

This clonotype occurred many times. This chain uses TRBV19 with TRBJ1-2, with D perhaps matching TRBD1 (5 bases). This CDR3 is 13 amino acids long. The germline gives CDR1 LNHDA, CDR2 SQIVND (reference sequence). V gave up 5 bases and J gave up 3 bases, with 10 bases separating them. CDR3 DNA: TGTGCCAGTAGTCCCGACAGTGACTATGGCTACACCTTC. Protein product: CASSPDSDYGYTF.

Many counts were recorded for this clonotype. The chain employs TRBV27 and TRBJ1-6; D might be TRBD1 (5 bases). Trimming pared 4 bases from V and 9 bases from J, leaving 13 bases between. The CDR3 is 14 residues long. Germline assignment: CDR1 MNHEY and CDR2 SMNVEV (reference sequence). CDR3 amino acids: CASSYRPSGSPLHF. In DNA form, the CDR3 reads TGTGCCAGCAGTTACAGGCCTAGTGGTTCACCCCTCCACTTT.

This clonotype came up many times. V gene TRBV12-3 or TRBV12-4 combines with J gene TRBJ2-3; 8 bases line up with TRBD2. The CDR3 totals 12 residues. The trim removed 6 bases at V and 8 bases at J, leaving 4 bases unmatched. The CDR3 reads CASRTGGGTQYF. Here the CDR3 DNA reads TGTGCCAGCAGGACCGGGGGGGGTACGCAGTATTTT.

This clonotype was recorded at least ten times. V usage is TRBV20-1 and J usage is TRBJ2-1, with 8 nucleotides matching TRBD1. Looked up from germline, CDR1 is DFQATT and CDR2 is SNEGSKA (reference sequence). The CDR3 runs to 13 residues. V shed 4 bases and J 12 bases; nucleotides not matched to a gene: 11. This chain's CDR3 is CSATGQGVWRQFF. CDR3 bases: TGCAGTGCTACAGGACAGGGCGTTTGGCGGCAGTTCTTC.

By sample fraction, this clonotype is medium-sized. This sequence joins TRBV5-1 and TRBJ1-1, with D unclear. The CDR3 runs to 12 residues. Trimming stripped 0 bases from V and 9 bases from J, with 9 bases between. The germline CDR1 and CDR2 sequences are SGHRS and YFSETQ. CDR3 sequence reads: CASSLEGPQAFF. CDR3 sequence (DNA): TGCGCCAGCAGCTTGGAAGGACCCCAAGCTTTCTTT.

This clonotype was picked up many times. The chain has TRBV7-2 and TRBJ2-3, with a weak D call TRBD1 (7 bases). Trimming pared 3 bases from V and 10 bases from J, leaving 11 bases between. CDR3 size: 12 residues. The germline CDR1 and CDR2 sequences are SGHTA and FQGNSA. The CDR3 here is CASSFARGAQYF. The CDR3 nucleotides are TGTGCCAGCAGCTTTGCCAGGGGGGCGCAGTATTTT.

This clonotype has a count of ten or more. The rearrangement joins TRBV20-1 to TRBJ2-1; D unclear. This CDR3 has 13 residues. Germline CDR1 and CDR2: DFQATT and SNEGSKA (reference sequence). V was trimmed by 2 bases and J by 10 bases, leaving 15 bases between them. CDR3 amino acids: CSARNDPKGEQFF. CDR3 DNA: TGCAGTGCTAGAAATGACCCCAAGGGCGAGCAGTTCTTC.

This clonotype was seen at least ten times. The genes are TRBV5-1 and TRBJ2-2; D may be TRBD2 (6 bases). The CDR3 has 14 amino acids. Trimming shortened V by 4 bases and J by 4 bases, and 11 bases separated the two germline ends. Germline values: CDR1 SGHRS, CDR2 YFSETQ. The CDR3 region is CASSMGGITGELFF. Here the CDR3 DNA reads TGCGCCAGCAGCATGGGGGGAATCACCGGGGAGCTGTTTTTT.

This clonotype was found many times. The chain is built from TRBV4-2 and TRBJ2-7; TRBD1 matches at 9 bases. The CDR3 is made up of 15 amino acids. The junction had 7 bases not matched to a gene; V was cut back by 4 bases and J by 3 bases. The germline gives CDR1 LGHNA, CDR2 YNFKEQ. The CDR3 DNA sequence: TGTGCCAGCAGCCGCAACCGGGACAGGGACTACGAGCAGTACTTC. Its protein is CASSRNRDRDYEQYF.

This clonotype was found a few times. The chain recombines TRBV5-4 with TRBJ2-3; 7 bases agree with TRBD2. CDR1 is SGHNT and CDR2 is YYREEE in the germline V gene (reference sequence). The CDR3 sequence is 15 residues long. J was trimmed by 0 bases and V by 2 bases; bases with no gene match: 3. CDR3 loop: CASSFASGSTDTQYF. As DNA, the CDR3 is TGTGCCAGCAGCTTCGCTAGCGGAAGCACAGATACGCAGTATTTT.

This clonotype appeared many times. The chain uses TRBV7-2 and TRBJ2-1; the match to TRBD2 covers 12 bases. The germline gives CDR1 SGHTA, CDR2 FQGNSA. V was clipped by 6 bases and J by 15 bases; unmatched bases: 9. CDR3 length: 13 residues. The CDR3 spells CASSLGAGLAGFF. As DNA, the CDR3 is TGTGCCAGCAGTCTAGGGGCGGGACTAGCGGGGTTCTTC.

In its sample, this clonotype was seen many times. This chain joins TRBV5-1 and TRBJ1-1; D possibly corresponds to TRBD1 (6 bases). Trimming stripped 0 bases from V and 4 bases from J, with 7 bases between. Germline loops: CDR1 SGHRS, CDR2 YFSETQ. This CDR3 is 13 amino acids long. CDR3: CASSLAGATEAFF. CDR3 coding DNA: TGCGCCAGCAGCTTGGCAGGGGCCACTGAAGCTTTCTTT.

At least ten counts were recorded for this clonotype. The genes are TRBV5-1 and TRBJ1-4; no reliable D call. V lost 4 bases and J 8 bases, leaving 24 bases between the germline ends. The CDR3 covers 17 residues. Germline-derived CDR1 and CDR2 are SGHRS and YFSETQ. The CDR3 DNA is TGCGCCAGCAGCCGCACGGGAGGGCGTATCGGGCCGGAAAAACTGTTTTTT. Its translation: CASSRTGGRIGPEKLFF.

This clonotype was recorded many times. The rearrangement joins TRBV20-1 to TRBJ1-1; 8 bases fit TRBD1. The CDR3 sequence is 18 residues long. Trimming at V came to 0 bases and at J to 5 bases, leaving 17 bases not matched to a gene. The germline CDR1 and CDR2 sequences are DFQATT and SNEGSKA (reference sequence). This CDR3 reads CSARDQRTGPISRTEAFF. The CDR3 DNA sequence: TGCAGTGCTAGAGATCAGAGGACAGGGCCGATCTCACGGACTGAAGCTTTCTTT.

In this sample, this clonotype turned up many times. The rearrangement uses TRBV7-2 and TRBJ1-2; 7 nucleotides line up with TRBD1. V dropped 10 bases and J dropped 1; count of bases not matched to a gene: 9. This CDR3 region has 14 residues. Germline CDR1 is SGHTA and CDR2 is FQGNSA. The CDR3 DNA is TGTGCCACCTCCACAGGGGTGGGTAACTATGGCTACACCTTC. Protein sequence: CATSTGVGNYGYTF.

This clonotype has at least ten counts. This chain uses TRBV7-2 with TRBJ2-5, with 7 bases that match TRBD2. Unmatched junction bases numbered 8, after V lost 3 bases and J lost 4 bases. The CDR3 consists of 15 residues. Germline CDR1 reads SGHTA; CDR2 reads FQGNSA. This CDR3 reads CASSFPTSRAETQYF. Here the CDR3 DNA reads TGTGCCAGCAGCTTTCCGACTAGCCGGGCAGAGACCCAGTACTTC.

This clonotype was observed a few times. V gene TRBV25-1 combines with J gene TRBJ2-3; possibly TRBD1 for D (5 bases). There are 16 residues in the CDR3. The germline CDR1 and CDR2 sequences are MGHDK and SYGVNS. Between the trimmed V and J ends, which lost 3 bases and 2 bases, there was a span of 15 bases. CDR3 DNA: TGTGCCAGCAGTGACAGGGTGGATTGGTACACAGATACGCAGTATTTT. Amino acid sequence: CASSDRVDWYTDTQYF.